These 17 T cell receptor beta chains were sequenced from one sample in a study of PD-L1 blockade in urothelial cancer. Measured with immunoSEQ multiplex PCR; TCRdb has only the in-frame clones, and not every one. The sample contains just over 50,000 clones, around three quarters of which appear only once. This material consisted of PBMCs, taken around atezolizumab (anti-PD-L1) treatment. The receptors were sampled from a man in his 70s with urothelial cancer.

This chain connects TRBV11-2 to TRBJ2-2; D may be TRBD1 (6 bases). In germline, CDR1 is SGHAT, CDR2 FQNNGV. The germline V and J ends were trimmed by 5 bases and 8 bases, with 18 bases remaining between them. This CDR3 comprises 15 residues. The CDR3 DNA reads as TGTGCCAGCAGCCAACCCGTTTACAGGGCTGGGGAGCTGTTTTTT. Translating it yields CASSQPVYRAGELFF.

CDR3 bases: TGTGCCAGCACCAGAGGGGGGGGCGGCTACAATGAGCAGTTCTTC. This encodes CASTRGGGGYNEQFF. The genes are TRBV28 and TRBJ2-1; tentative D call: TRBD2 (7 bases). The CDR3 sequence is 15 residues long. V shed 7 bases and J shed 3 bases, with 16 bases lying between them. Per germline, CDR1 MDHEN and CDR2 SYDVKM.

V gene TRBV4-1 combines with J gene TRBJ1-1, with D possibly matching TRBD1 (5 bases). This CDR3 has 15 residues. Per the germline V gene, CDR1 is MGHRA and CDR2 is YSYEKL. V was cut by 1 base and J by 1 base, with 10 bases left in between. The CDR3 region has the DNA TGCGCCAGCAGCCAAGTTCAGCAGGGGAACACTGAAGCTTTCTTT. Its protein product is CASSQVQQGNTEAFF.

The V gene is TRBV5-5, the J gene TRBJ1-4; TRBD1 agrees at 7 bases. V was pared by 4 bases and J by 4 bases, with 7 bases of the junction left unmatched. CDR3 size: 15 residues. Germline lookup yields CDR1 SGHKS and CDR2 YYEKEE (reference sequence). The CDR3 bases are TGTGCCAGCAGCAATCGACAGGGATATAATGAAAAACTGTTTTTT. Translating gives CASSNRQGYNEKLFF.

The chain couples TRBV2 to TRBJ2-7; 7 positions agree with TRBD2. This CDR3 spans 12 amino acids. Germline-derived CDR1 and CDR2 are SNHLY and FYNNEI. Trimming took 8 bases from V and 4 from J; bases not matched to a gene: 5. The CDR3 nucleotides are TGTGCCAGCGGGGGGGTCCTATACGAGCAGTACTTC. Its protein is CASGGVLYEQYF.

The CDR3 coding sequence is TGTGCCAGCAGCTTATCTAGCGGCTACAATGAGCAGTTCTTC. It is translated as CASSLSSGYNEQFF. V and J are TRBV5-4 and TRBJ2-1; 7 positions match TRBD2. V dropped 2 bases and J dropped 3; count of bases not matched to a gene: 2. This CDR3 contains 14 residues. The V gene's germline CDR1 is SGHNT and CDR2 YYREEE (reference sequence). The full variable domain, with the rest looked up from reference TRBV5-4 and TRBJ2-1, is ETGVTQSPTHLIKTRGQQVTLRCSSQSGHNTVSWYQQALGQGPQFIFQYYREEENGRGNFPPRFSGLQFPNYSSELNVNALELDDSALYLCASSLSSGYNEQFFGPGTRLTVL.

The chain uses TRBV7-3 and TRBJ1-1, with a possible D match to TRBD1 (6 bases). Germline V gives CDR1 SGHTA, CDR2 FQGTGA. The CDR3 has 13 amino acids. Trimming removed 2 bases at V and 10 bases at J, with 14 bases between. CDR3 DNA sequence: TGTGCCAGCAGCTTAGGGGGCTTGGAGGCAGCTTTCTTT. Translating it yields CASSLGGLEAAFF.

The chain is built from TRBV4-3 and TRBJ2-7; a weak D match, TRBD1 (6 bases). The length of the CDR3 is 13 residues. Trimming removed 4 bases from V and 4 bases from J, with 11 bases in between. Germline V gene data show CDR1 as LGHNA and CDR2 as YSLEER. CDR3 sequence reads: CASSRVTGYEQYF. DNA of the CDR3: TGCGCCAGCAGCCGGGTCACAGGGTACGAGCAGTACTTC.

The chain combines TRBV4-1 with TRBJ2-1, with 9 positions matching TRBD1. CDR1 is MGHRA, CDR2 YSYEKL, per germline. The CDR3 loop spans 14 amino acids. The V gene end was trimmed by 11 bases and the J gene end by 4 bases; junction bases not matched to a gene: 9. CDR3 DNA sequence: TGCGCCGTCTCTCGGGGGACAGGGTACAATGAGCAGTTCTTC. This gives the protein CAVSRGTGYNEQFF.

The chain joins TRBV30 to TRBJ2-7, with TRBD1 as a possible D gene (6 bases). V lost 3 bases and J 4 bases, leaving 10 bases between the germline ends. CDR1 and CDR2 (germline): GTSNPN, SVGIG (reference sequence). CDR3 size: 12 residues. The CDR3 sequence is CAWSGRGYEQYF. CDR3 DNA: TGTGCCTGGAGCGGTAGGGGGTACGAGCAGTACTTC.

The chain joins TRBV18 to TRBJ1-1, with 7 bases that match TRBD1. With V trimmed by 8 bases and J by 4 bases, 16 bases remained unmatched. The CDR3 contains 16 residues. Germline CDR1 KGHSH, CDR2 LQKENI. CDR3 nucleotide sequence: TGTGCCAGCCATAGCACAAGTAGGGGGCCGATCACTGAAGCTTTCTTT. It yields the protein CASHSTSRGPITEAFF.

J is TRBJ2-5 and V is TRBV30; D call uncertain. Germline V gene lookup returns CDR1 GTSNPN and CDR2 SVGIG (reference sequence). This CDR3 has 14 amino acids. V shed 3 bases and J shed 5 bases, with 16 bases lying between them. CDR3 nucleotide sequence: TGTGCCTGGAGGCCCCGAGGAATCGAGGAGACCCAGTACTTC. Its protein product is CAWRPRGIEETQYF.

This rearrangement joins TRBV6-1 to TRBJ1-5; weak D call: TRBD1 (6 bases). V was clipped by 6 bases and J by 3 bases, with 15 bases between them. Germline CDR1 and CDR2: MNHNS and SASEGT. The CDR3 covers 15 residues. CDR3 region: CASSGQIDANQPQHF. CDR3 DNA sequence: TGTGCCAGCAGCGGACAGATAGACGCCAATCAGCCCCAGCATTTT.

The V call is TRBV10-3, the J call TRBJ2-1; tentatively, D is TRBD2 (6 bases). Looked up from germline, CDR1 is ENHRY and CDR2 is SYGVKD. The germline V and J ends were trimmed by 6 bases and 13 bases, with 13 bases remaining between them. The CDR3 loop spans 11 amino acids. The CDR3 DNA follows: TGTGCCATCAGCATCCTCGGGACTCAGTTCTTC. Protein: CAISILGTQFF.

This chain joins TRBV28 and TRBJ1-1; TRBD1 agrees at 9 bases. Trimming removed 2 bases from V and 0 bases from J; junction bases left unmatched: 7. Germline V lookup: CDR1 MDHEN, CDR2 SYDVKM. The CDR3 loop spans 17 amino acids. In nucleotides, the CDR3 is TGTGCCAGCAGTTTAGTAGGACAGGGGAGGGTGAACACTGAAGCTTTCTTT. Residues: CASSLVGQGRVNTEAFF.

The chain joins TRBV29-1 to TRBJ2-3, with a weak D call TRBD2 (5 bases). Trimming shortened V by 4 bases and J by 1 base, and 9 bases separated the two germline ends. In germline, CDR1 is SQVTM, CDR2 ANQGSEA. The CDR3 spans 13 residues. CDR3 sequence reads: CSVGSDRTDTQYF. DNA of the CDR3: TGCAGCGTTGGTAGCGACCGCACAGATACGCAGTATTTT.

The genes are TRBV7-2 and TRBJ2-1; D is uncertain. The length of the CDR3 is 12 residues. The ends were cut back, 5 bases at V and 4 bases at J, with 6 bases in the middle. CDR1 and CDR2 from the germline V gene are SGHTA and FQGNSA. The CDR3 is CASSPSYNEQFF. CDR3 DNA: TGTGCCAGCAGCCCTAGTTACAATGAGCAGTTCTTC.